This T cell receptor beta chain was obtained from a study of shared clonotypes between healthy human individuals (dated by TCRdb to the early 2020s). For the wider study: The cohort comprised a couple of women and a few men aged 18 to 49 years. For each donor, CD4 naive and CD4 memory were each run on three plates, CD8 naive on two plates, and CD8 memory on one plate. Blood TCR repertoires of four to six healthy adults were deeply sequenced to estimate repertoire size and the extent of clonotype sharing between individuals. To increase sequencing depth and limit assay-specific biases, different laboratories used diverse techniques to prepare libraries and sequence TCR repertoires. Per donor, leukapheresis produced somewhere between about 0.94 and 8.9 billion PBMCs. The investigation overall reported the following: Sharing across a few donors was observed for around 5% of naive CD4, 3.5% of naive CD8, over 2% of memory CD4, and approximately 0.41% of memory CD8 clonotypes. Sampling was restricted to blood, and TCR repertoires in tissue are likely to differ from TCR repertoires in blood. Compared with non-shared clonotypes, the clonotypes found in all four sorted-subset donors had higher generation probabilities. Based on pairwise subsampling, the degree of clonotype sharing among donors was expected to be affected by sequencing depth. Incomplete sequencing was indicated by rarefaction of sorted-subset datasets, despite the large sequencing depth. Naive subsets generally had larger estimated clonotype richness than memory subsets. Because the study included only a small number of donors, the genetic and exposure-history diversity represented was limited.

The junction carries 19 bases between V and J, which are trimmed by 3 bases and 8 bases respectively. Taken from cysteine to phenylalanine, the CDR3 has 15 residues. Only the CDR3 DNA stays, 45 bases, in frame from base 1. Per the germline V gene, MDHEN is the CDR1 and SYDVKM is the CDR2. On this clone: Its antigen target is currently unknown. Base qualities are not recorded, but no much larger clone differs from it by a single base.

TCR CDR3 regions were amplified from genomic DNA by multiplex PCR using the deep immunoSEQ assay. For each cell subset, the extracted genomic DNA was distributed evenly across all wells of several immunoSEQ 96-well plates, and each plate served as one replicate. For sorted subsets, about 200 ng genomic DNA, equal to tens of thousands of T cell genomes, was loaded into each replicate PCR. The purified libraries were quantified using a Qubit 3.0 fluorometer, sized with a Bioanalyzer 2100, and then quantified again using the KAPA Library Quantification kit. A separate single-read 150-cycle Illumina NextSeq 550 flow cell was used to sequence each immunoSEQ 96-well plate. In the paper's pipeline: Because the immunoSEQ output held only junctional sequences and lacked quality scores, the filtering could not match the filtering applied to full-length reads. To assign V/J genes and CDR3, sequences were annotated against IMGT germline references using PyIR, a Python wrapper for IgBLAST v1.9. Reads were filtered out if the reads had weak V/J assignments (E-value above 1e-6), no CDR3, stop codons, out-of-frame junctions, or ambiguous translated residues. V3J clonotypes were defined as sequences sharing the same inferred V gene, J gene, and CDR3 amino acid sequence. Percentage overlap between repertoires was calculated by dividing the number of shared unique clonotypes by the size of the smaller repertoire. Repertoire richness was assessed with RTK rarefaction, the Chao1 estimator, and Recon v2.1 estimates of unobserved clonotypes. Generation probabilities were computed with OLGA for all TCRbeta clonotypes obtained by the gDNA method from several donors. The table comes from immuneACCESS by way of TCRdb, which keeps in-frame sequences with V and J called. Part of the clones is missing from these tables; in studies checked, under half for an unresolved V gene and the rest for unknown reasons. That table supplies the V and J calls and clone size; D and trimming were determined from the DNA. Within this sample are 330,000 or so clones, with about 73% of them counted one time only. The ten largest clones add up to 10% of the sample.

Donors were healthy HIV-negative adults with no recently reported acute infections or vaccinations. Every donor was a Caucasian adult living in Nashville, Tennessee, USA. Magnetic negative selection was used to enrich CD4+ T cells, after which naive cells were positively selected on CD45RA and the negative fraction became the memory subset. After blood collection by leukapheresis, PBMCs were isolated using Ficoll-Histopaque density gradient centrifugation and then cryopreserved in the vapor phase of liquid nitrogen. Purity and quantity of every magnetically sorted T cell population were checked by analytical flow cytometry. Each sorted fraction had its genomic DNA isolated and then quantified by UV absorbance on a Nanodrop 2000c.

This receptor was obtained from a man aged 25 to 40 in good health. The sequenced material came from memory CD4+ T cells sorted from blood. Per the publication, the cell subset or site label means: CD45RA-negative fraction. The chain is made from TRBV28 and TRBJ1-2; too little of a D gene remains to name it. The CDR3 amino acid sequence is: CASSFRTGKPGGYTF. The nucleotide sequence reads as follows: TGTGCCAGCAGTTTTAGAACGGGAAAGCCCGGGGGCTACACCTTC.